The clone carrying this TCR beta chain was observed a handful of times. Researchers prepared the TCRbeta library using unique molecular identifiers, the study reports. TCRdb ran MiXCR on the PCR reads and lists one entry per CDR3 protein. Of some 840,000 distinct CDR3 sequences detected, about 15% appear once; the ten largest clones hold approximately 5%. CDR3 size: 14 residues. V shed 4 bases and J shed 6 bases, with 15 bases lying between them. Germline CDR1 and CDR2: LNHDA and SQIVND (reference sequence). This specimen comes from a study of T-cell reconstitution after alpha-beta-depleted transplantation in children.

The rearrangement joins TRBV19 to TRBJ1-1; no reliable D call. This clonotype was obtained from a male patient younger than 18 who had a stem cell transplant for acute lymphoblastic leukemia, so the T cells may come from the graft donor. Sequenced material: PBMCs, mostly from graft donor cells, taken 360 days after TCRalphabeta/CD19-depleted stem cell transplant. Here the CDR3 reads CASSTRRVASEAFF. In DNA, the CDR3 is TGTGCCAGTAGTACCCGCCGGGTGGCGTCTGAAGCTTTCTTT.